The 20 T cell receptor beta chains presented below share a single source sample, sequenced in a study of beta chain features in type 1 diabetes. Study findings and constraints: Within each of all four CD4+ subsets, Type 1 diabetes patients had TCRB CDR3s that were moderately but significantly shorter.

Every isolated RNA sample was fully reverse transcribed, so sequencing captured expressed TCRB transcripts. Method: immunoSEQ multiplex PCR; TCRdb's copy keeps in-frame clones and lacks some. The sample shows approximately 150,000 clones, 7.5% to 9.5% of them seen only once. Their antigens are not known. The sequencing input was central memory CD4+ T cells from blood. All receptors derive from a man in his thirties or forties with type 1 diabetes.

This chain joins TRBV4-1 and TRBJ1-1; D is ambiguous. Germline CDR1 reads MGHRA; CDR2 reads YSYEKL. Trimming left V 6 bases short and J 3 bases short, with 14 bases between. The CDR3 contains 14 residues. Written as DNA, the CDR3 is TGCGCCAGCAGAAAACCAGGCGGGGACACTGAAGCTTTCTTT. This translates into CASRKPGGDTEAFF.

The sample holds a few counts of this clone. The genes are TRBV7-2 and TRBJ2-3; TRBD2 matches at 10 bases. The V and J ends lost 1 base and 0 bases, in that order; junction bases with no gene match: 4. Germline V lookup: CDR1 SGHTA, CDR2 FQGNSA. CDR3 length equals 17 residues. In DNA, the CDR3 is TGTGCCAGCAGCTTAGTTAGCGGGGGGACGAGCACAGATACGCAGTATTTT. Translating gives CASSLVSGGTSTDTQYF.

Only a few counts were recorded for this clone. The chain has TRBV5-1 and TRBJ2-3; 7 bases fit TRBD1. CDR1 and CDR2 from the germline V gene are SGHRS and YFSETQ. V lost 4 bases, J lost 6 bases, and 2 bases stayed unmatched. The length of the CDR3 is 12 residues. The CDR3 nucleotides are TGCGCCAGCAGCATCAGGGGGGATACGCAGTATTTT. Its protein is CASSIRGDTQYF.

In the case of this clone: At one of its ends the junction is not consistent with the germline gene, which may arise from a read error. This rearrangement joins TRBV7-7 to TRBJ2-3; 7 nucleotides align to TRBD2. The CDR3 contains 16 residues. Germline CDR1 SSHAT, CDR2 FNYEAQ (reference sequence). The chain's CDR3 is CASSVVWGGSTDTQYF. The DNA of the CDR3 is TGTGCTAGCAGCGTCGTGTGGGGGGGAAGCACAGATACGCAGTATTTT.

This clone was recorded a few times. The V gene is TRBV5-1, the J gene TRBJ2-1; 8 positions match TRBD2. The CDR3 spans 16 residues. Unmatched junction bases numbered 8, after V lost 1 base and J lost 5 bases. Germline-derived CDR1 and CDR2 are SGHRS and YFSETQ. The DNA of the CDR3 is TGCGCCAGCAGCTTGAAAGCTAGCGGGTTCAACAATGAGCAGTTCTTC. Protein: CASSLKASGFNNEQFF.

In this sample, this clone turned up many times. The gene calls are TRBV29-1 and TRBJ1-2; the D gene is possibly TRBD1 (5 bases). The V and J ends lost 2 bases and 4 bases respectively, with 11 bases between them. The CDR3 extends over 13 amino acids. Germline CDR1 SQVTM, CDR2 ANQGSEA. The CDR3 region is CSVEWGGGYGYTF. The CDR3 DNA reads TGCAGCGTTGAATGGGGGGGAGGCTATGGCTACACCTTC.

The chain recombines TRBV25-1 with TRBJ2-3; a weak D match, TRBD2 (6 bases). Germline assignment: CDR1 MGHDK and CDR2 SYGVNS. V lost 3 bases, J lost 6 bases, and 13 bases lay in between. The length of the CDR3 is 14 residues. The CDR3 DNA reads TGTGCCAGCAGTGACACGGTCCGGGGGGATACGCAGTATTTT. Translation: CASSDTVRGDTQYF. Together with reference TRBV25-1 and TRBJ2-3, the CDR3 gives the full variable domain: EADIYQTPRYLVIGTGKKITLECSQTMGHDKMYWYQQDPGMELHLIHYSYGVNSTEKGDLSSESTVSRIRTEHFPLTLESARPSHTSQYLCASSDTVRGDTQYFGPGTRLTVL.

This clone came up a few times. CDR3 in amino acids: CASSDLQTGGFGYTF. DNA of the CDR3: TGTGCCAGCAGCGACCTACAGACAGGGGGCTTTGGCTACACCTTC. The rearrangement uses TRBV7-9 and TRBJ1-2, with 10 bases that match TRBD1. CDR3 size: 15 residues. V gave up 5 bases and J gave up 7 bases; unmatched junction bases: 10. The germline CDR1 and CDR2 sequences are SEHNR and FQNEAQ (reference sequence).

This clone was recorded a few times. V and J are TRBV6-4 and TRBJ2-1; no reliable D call. From germline, CDR1 is MRHNA and CDR2 SNTAGT. V lost 3 bases to trimming and J lost 0 bases, with 9 bases between them. CDR3 length: 15 amino acids. The CDR3 protein is CASSEMHGSYNEQFF. The CDR3 DNA is TGTGCCAGCAGTGAAATGCACGGCTCCTACAATGAGCAGTTCTTC.

This clone showed up just a few times. This sequence joins TRBV7-9 and TRBJ1-1, with unresolved D. The CDR3 is made up of 14 amino acids. Germline-derived CDR1 and CDR2 are SEHNR and FQNEAQ (reference sequence). V was trimmed by 3 bases and J by 4 bases, leaving 12 bases between them. The CDR3 DNA sequence: TGTGCCAGCAGCTTGCCTGGCAGTTCCACTGAAGCTTTCTTT. Translating gives CASSLPGSSTEAFF.

As concerns this clone: Within the sample, other DNA sequences also encode this same CDR3. J is TRBJ2-3 and V is TRBV5-1, with TRBD1 matching 11 bases. The CDR3 is 15 residues long. V gave up 3 bases and J gave up 3 bases; unmatched junction bases: 3. The germline V gene has CDR1 SGHRS and CDR2 YFSETQ. The CDR3: CASSSGTGGTDTQYF. CDR3 DNA: TGCGCCAGCAGCTCTGGGACAGGGGGAACAGATACGCAGTATTTT.

This clone showed up many times. V is TRBV11-2 and J is TRBJ2-3, with D possibly being TRBD1 (8 bases). Germline loops: CDR1 SGHAT, CDR2 FQNNGV. V lost 5 bases to trimming and J lost 5 bases, with 17 bases between them. The CDR3 covers 15 residues. The CDR3 loop is CASSHYRGRGDTQYF. As DNA, the CDR3 is TGTGCCAGCAGCCATTACAGGGGGAGGGGAGATACGCAGTATTTT.

This chain joins TRBV5-1 and TRBJ2-5; 7 bases map to TRBD1. This CDR3 spans 13 amino acids. The germline V gene has CDR1 SGHRS and CDR2 YFSETQ. V gave up 4 bases and J gave up 4 bases; unmatched junction bases: 4. The CDR3 nucleotides read TGCGCCAGCAGCACCGGGACAGCAGAGACCCAGTACTTC. Protein product: CASSTGTAETQYF.

This clone was recorded a few times. The chain couples TRBV2 to TRBJ2-6, with 9 bases that match TRBD1. The V gene's germline CDR1 is SNHLY and CDR2 FYNNEI. V was clipped by 9 bases and J by 2 bases; unmatched bases: 8. The CDR3 has 16 amino acids. The CDR3 coding sequence is TGTGCCAGAGACCGGGACAGGGAGGCTGGGGCCAACGTCCTGACTTTC. Translated: CARDRDREAGANVLTF. Drawing the rest from reference TRBV2 and TRBJ2-6, the complete variable domain is EPEVTQTPSHQVTQMGQEVILRCVPISNHLYFYWYRQILGQKVEFLVSFYNNEISEKSEIFDDQFSVERPDGSNFTLKIRSTKLEDSAMYFCARDRDREAGANVLTFGAGSRLTVL.

This clone was counted many times. V gene TRBV29-1 combines with J gene TRBJ2-1; TRBD1 might be the D (5 bases). This CDR3 contains 14 residues. CDR1 is SQVTM, CDR2 ANQGSEA, per germline. With 8 bases removed from V and 0 bases from J, the gap between germline ends came to 14 bases. As DNA, the CDR3 is TGCAGCTATCAGGGTACGAGCTCCTACAATGAGCAGTTCTTC. Translated, it gives CSYQGTSSYNEQFF.

This chain links TRBV5-4 with TRBJ2-1; no firm D call. The CDR3 has 16 amino acids. Germline V lookup: CDR1 SGHNT, CDR2 YYREEE (reference sequence). The V gene lost 4 bases and the J gene lost 0 bases, with 14 bases spanning the gap. CDR3 nucleotide sequence: TGTGCCAGCAGCCAATCTAGATCGAGCTCCTACAATGAGCAGTTCTTC. This translates into CASSQSRSSSYNEQFF. The complete variable domain, with remaining parts taken from reference TRBV5-4 and TRBJ2-1, reads ETGVTQSPTHLIKTRGQQVTLRCSSQSGHNTVSWYQQALGQGPQFIFQYYREEENGRGNFPPRFSGLQFPNYSSELNVNALELDDSALYLCASSQSRSSSYNEQFFGPGTRLTVL.

The chain links TRBV5-1 to TRBJ1-1, with a tentative D call TRBD1 (5 bases). From germline, CDR1 is SGHRS and CDR2 YFSETQ. This CDR3 region has 16 residues. The ends were cut back, 0 bases at V and 0 bases at J, with 12 bases in the middle. The CDR3 loop reads CASSLVRQTMNTEAFF. The CDR3 DNA reads TGCGCCAGCAGCTTGGTCCGACAGACCATGAACACTGAAGCTTTCTTT.

The rearrangement uses TRBV7-3 and TRBJ1-2, with a possible D match to TRBD1 (5 bases). With 5 bases removed from V and 4 bases from J, the gap between germline ends came to 11 bases. The CDR3 sequence is 13 residues long. CDR1 is SGHTA, CDR2 FQGTGA, per germline. The CDR3 reads CASSPGTRYGYTF. The DNA of the CDR3 is TGTGCCAGCAGCCCCGGGACTCGCTATGGCTACACCTTC.

J is TRBJ1-4 and V is TRBV30; 9 nucleotides agree with TRBD1. The CDR3 runs 14 residues. Germline CDR1 is GTSNPN and CDR2 is SVGIG (reference sequence). V lost 2 bases, J lost 7 bases, and 5 bases stayed unmatched. The CDR3 sequence: CAWSSGQGVEKLFF. CDR3 DNA: TGTGCCTGGAGTTCGGGACAGGGTGTTGAAAAACTGTTTTTT.

As to this clone: Distinct nucleotide sequences in the sample also encode this CDR3. The chain recombines TRBV5-1 with TRBJ2-3, with 14 bases aligning to TRBD2. The CDR3 length is 16 residues. Trimming removed 3 bases from V and 3 bases from J; junction bases left unmatched: 3. CDR1 is SGHRS and CDR2 is YFSETQ in the germline V gene. This CDR3 reads CASSWGLAGETDTQYF. As DNA, the CDR3 is TGCGCCAGCAGCTGGGGACTAGCGGGGGAGACAGATACGCAGTATTTT.